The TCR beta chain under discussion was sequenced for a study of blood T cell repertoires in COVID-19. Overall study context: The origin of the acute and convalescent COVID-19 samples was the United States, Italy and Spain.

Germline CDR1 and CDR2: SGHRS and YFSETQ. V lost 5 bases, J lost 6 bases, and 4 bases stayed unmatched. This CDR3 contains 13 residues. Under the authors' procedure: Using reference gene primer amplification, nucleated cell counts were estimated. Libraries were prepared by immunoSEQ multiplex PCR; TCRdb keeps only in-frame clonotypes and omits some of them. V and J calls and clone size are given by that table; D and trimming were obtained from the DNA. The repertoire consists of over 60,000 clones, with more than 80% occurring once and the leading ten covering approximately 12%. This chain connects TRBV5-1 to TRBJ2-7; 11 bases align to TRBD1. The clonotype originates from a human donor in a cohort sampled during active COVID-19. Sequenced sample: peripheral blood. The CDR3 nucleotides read TGCGCCAGCAGTGGACAGGGGGCGTCCGAGCAGTACTTC. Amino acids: CASSGQGASEQYF.